Sequencing of this T cell receptor (beta chain) was carried out in a study of T cells in Graves' hyperthyroidism and ophthalmopathy. In its sample, this clonotype was seen a few times. Not enrolled were patients with uncontrolled infection, other autoimmune disease, pregnancy or lactation. When hyperthyroidism was first diagnosed, the blood sample was taken, preceding any ophthalmopathy symptoms. An approximately 9.4 ml volume of fresh peripheral blood provided the PBMCs. TCR beta CDR3 sequences were amplified from RNA transcripts. The HTBI primer set served for first-round RT-PCR of the TCR CDR3. TCRdb analysed the multiplex PCR reads with MiXCR anew, one entry per CDR3 protein. In the table there are 300,000 to 450,000 distinct CDR3 sequences, approximately 17% of which are singletons. This sequence originates from a woman in her 30s with Graves' hyperthyroidism that later progressed to Graves' ophthalmopathy. The sequencing sample was made of blood.

Written as DNA, the CDR3 is TGTGCCAGCAGCCTAACCGGGACAGCTGAAGCTTTCTTT. It yields the protein CASSLTGTAEAFF. This chain joins TRBV14 and TRBJ1-1; the match to TRBD1 covers 7 bases. The trim removed 4 bases at V and 6 bases at J, leaving 5 bases unmatched. Germline CDR1 SGHDN, CDR2 FVKESK. The CDR3 consists of 13 residues.